The clone carrying this T cell receptor beta chain appeared a few times. The data belong to a study of control samples from healthy donors and cancer patients. CDR1 and CDR2 from the germline V gene are SEHNR and FQNEAQ (reference sequence). V gave up 4 bases and J gave up 4 bases; unmatched junction bases: 17. CDR3 length equals 19 residues. Sequencing used immunoSEQ multiplex PCR; TCRdb keeps in-frame clones, though not all of them. The sample contains 150,000 to 200,000 clones, about 92% of which appear only once. The sample taken for sequencing was blood. The V gene is TRBV7-9, the J gene TRBJ2-2, with 8 bases matching TRBD2. This TCR came from a young man in good health. This chain's CDR3 is CASSSTVTSGLAPTGELFF. The CDR3, as DNA: TGTGCCAGCAGCTCGACAGTTACTAGCGGCCTGGCCCCCACCGGGGAGCTGTTTTTT.